This T cell receptor beta chain was captured in a study of blood T cell repertoires in COVID-19. V was clipped by 5 bases and J by 10 bases; unmatched bases: 3. From germline, CDR1 is SEHNR and CDR2 FQNEAQ (reference sequence). This CDR3 comprises 12 residues. Adults between roughly 18 and 95 years of age took part from 24 US areas. Cohorts were assigned according to the clinical history that participants reported. Per the study methods: Nucleated cell counts were estimated from reference gene primer amplification. TCRdb's copy holds only in-frame clones and misses some; the assay was immunoSEQ multiplex PCR. The V and J calls and clone size are taken from that table; D and trimming were inferred from the DNA. The sample records about 440,000 clones, 90% being singletons.

This chain uses TRBV7-9 with TRBJ2-3; TRBD2 matches at 10 bases. The specimen sequenced was PBMCs or T cells enriched from blood (not recorded which). This TCR was recovered from a man younger than 35 who had recovered from COVID-19. CDR3 protein: CASSVGTSAQYF. The CDR3 region has the DNA TGTGCCAGCAGCGTCGGGACTAGCGCGCAGTATTTT.